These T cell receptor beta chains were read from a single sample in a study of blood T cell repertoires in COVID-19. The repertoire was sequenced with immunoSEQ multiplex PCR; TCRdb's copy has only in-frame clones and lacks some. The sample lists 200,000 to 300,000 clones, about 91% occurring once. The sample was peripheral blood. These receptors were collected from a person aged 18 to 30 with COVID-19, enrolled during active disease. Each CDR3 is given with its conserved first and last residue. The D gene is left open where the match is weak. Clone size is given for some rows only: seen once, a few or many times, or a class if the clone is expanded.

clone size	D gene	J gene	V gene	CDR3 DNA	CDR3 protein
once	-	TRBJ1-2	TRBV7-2	TGTGCCAGCAGCTCGTACGTCTCAGAGGCGTGGACCTTC	CASSSYVSEAWTF
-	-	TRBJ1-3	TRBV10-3	TGTGCCATCTCCAACTCTGGAAACACCATATATTTT	CAISNSGNTIYF
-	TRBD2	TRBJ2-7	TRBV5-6	TGTGCCAGCAGCAACGCAATCCCGGCCAGAAAACTAGCGGGAAACGAGCAGTACTTC	CASSNAIPARKLAGNEQYF
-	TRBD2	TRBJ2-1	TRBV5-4	TGTGCCAGCAGCCCCAGCGGGGCGATATACAATGAGCAGTTCTTC	CASSPSGAIYNEQFF
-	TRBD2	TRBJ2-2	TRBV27	TGTGCCAGCAGTTTAATCGGACTAGCGGGAGCGGCCGGGGAGCTGTTTTTT	CASSLIGLAGAAGELFF
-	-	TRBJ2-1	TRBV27	TGTGCCAGCAGTTTATCCTCTTCCAGTGAGCAGTTCTTC	CASSLSSSSEQFF
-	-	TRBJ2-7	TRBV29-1	TGCAGCGTTGAGGGCAGGGATTACGAGCAGTACTTC	CSVEGRDYEQYF
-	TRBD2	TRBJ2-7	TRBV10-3	TGTGCCATCAGTGGTCCAACTAGCGGGAGGGCCGACGGCGAGCAGTACTTC	CAISGPTSGRADGEQYF
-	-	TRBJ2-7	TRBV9	TGTGCCACCCGGAGGTACGAGCAGTACTTC	CATRRYEQYF
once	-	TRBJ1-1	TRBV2	TGTGCCAGAGGGGGGGGGAACACTGAAGCTTTCTTT	CARGGGNTEAFF
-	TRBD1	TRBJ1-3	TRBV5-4	TGTGCCAGCAGCATTCTCCCGGACAGGAAAGGAAACACCATATATTTT	CASSILPDRKGNTIYF